This entry is about one T cell receptor (beta chain). The antigen remains undetermined. The data belong to a study of T-cell reconstitution after alpha-beta-depleted transplantation in children. Germline CDR1 and CDR2: MNHNS and SASEGT. V shed 5 bases and J shed 6 bases, with 14 bases lying between them. The CDR3 runs 15 residues. Unique molecular identifiers tagged the TCRbeta library. TCRdb re-derived calls from the PCR reads in MiXCR, one entry per CDR3 protein. This sample has about 440,000 distinct CDR3 sequences, with about 40% found just once. The study, taken as a whole, reports: From newly produced T cells came most of the T-cell counts and diversity one year after transplant. By about two months after transplant, alpha-beta T cells reportedly arose from several hundred graft clones that had expanded. Surviving recipient cells, namely T cells and thymic progenitors, were the source of high day-60 TCRbeta diversity in some patients.

The specimen was PBMCs, collected before TCRalphabeta/CD19-depleted stem cell transplant. This chain uses TRBV6-1 with TRBJ1-6; D remains unclear. This TCR was recovered from a girl aged 2 to 10 with aplastic anemia, due to receive a stem cell transplant. This CDR3 is CASSPRTAFNSPLHF. The CDR3, as DNA: TGTGCCAGCAGTCCACGGACGGCTTTTAATTCACCCCTCCACTTT.